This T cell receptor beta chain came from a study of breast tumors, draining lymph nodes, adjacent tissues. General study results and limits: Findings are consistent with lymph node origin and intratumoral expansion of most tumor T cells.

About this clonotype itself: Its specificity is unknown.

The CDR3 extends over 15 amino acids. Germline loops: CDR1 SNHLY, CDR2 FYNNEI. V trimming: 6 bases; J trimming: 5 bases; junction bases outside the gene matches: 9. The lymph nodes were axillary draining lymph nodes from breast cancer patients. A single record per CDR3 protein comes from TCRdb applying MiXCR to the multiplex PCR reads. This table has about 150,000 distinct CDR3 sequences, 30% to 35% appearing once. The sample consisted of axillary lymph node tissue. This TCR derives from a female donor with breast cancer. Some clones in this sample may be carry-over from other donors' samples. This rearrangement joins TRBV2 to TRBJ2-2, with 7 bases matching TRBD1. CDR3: CASRIQGTETGELFF. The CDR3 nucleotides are TGTGCCAGCAGGATACAGGGGACGGAGACCGGGGAGCTGTTTTTT.